The clone carrying this TCR beta chain was detected many times. The antigen remains unidentified. cDNA specific to TCR beta was made from 450 to 650 ng of total RNA, with a constant-region primer employed for priming. Investigators got TCR beta libraries out of three nested multiplex PCR rounds, done with slightly modified ARM-PCR. TRBV1-TRBV30 forward primers and a C-beta reverse primer were used in the first two PCR rounds, which each ran for about 11 cycles. TCRdb reprocessed the multiplex PCR reads with MiXCR, giving one entry per CDR3 protein. The data show approximately 330,000 distinct CDR3 sequences, roughly two thirds seen once. Blood RNA originated from unsorted whole blood, with germline DNA additionally extracted. The sample comes from a study of tumor-infiltrating lymphocytes in primary liver carcinoma. The wider study: The patients, men and women alike, were aged 30 to 69 years. Sample yields, roughly 3.5 to 8 million productive TCRbeta reads, were similar across the tissue types.

General study points: Tumor top-250-clone fraction significantly exceeded that of blood (p = 0.039).

The V gene lost 0 bases and the J gene lost 2 bases, with 14 bases spanning the gap. Germline V gene sequence: CDR1 MNHNY, CDR2 SVGAGI (reference sequence). The CDR3 spans 17 residues. This clonotype originated in a man in his forties or fifties with primary liver carcinoma and hepatitis B virus infection. Sequencing input: peripheral blood. The V gene is TRBV6-6, the J gene TRBJ1-5; D not certain. DNA of the CDR3: TGTGCCAGCAGTTACTCGATATCGGGGAGGGGCAATCAGCCCCAGCATTTT. This translates into CASSYSISGRGNQPQHF.